The clone carrying this TCR beta chain was recorded once. What it binds is not known. TCRdb keeps only in-frame clones here, not all; method: immunoSEQ multiplex PCR. The sample contains over 20,000 clones, around four fifths of which appear only once. The sample comes from a study of OX40 agonist ivuxolimab in advanced cancers. Notes on the study in general: The study found that CD8+ T cells averaged more expanded clones than CD4+. Clonal expansion by week 6 occurred in CD4+ and CD8+ blood T cells (at 0.1 to 3.0 mg/kg).

Germline lookup yields CDR1 LNHDA and CDR2 SQIVND (reference sequence). After removal of 9 bases from V and 4 bases from J, the junction contained 4 bases not matched to a gene. This CDR3 is built from 12 residues. This clonotype was sampled from an adult with an advanced solid tumor such as melanoma, head and neck, liver or kidney cancer. The chain is built from TRBV19 and TRBJ1-1; TRBD1 matches at 8 bases. The sample in question was CD4+ or CD8+ T cells sorted from blood, obtained in a trial of the OX40 agonist ivuxolimab. CDR3 region: CASQTGVTEAFF. The CDR3 DNA reads TGTGCCAGCCAGACAGGGGTCACTGAAGCTTTCTTT.